These T cell receptor beta chains were read from a single sample in a study of cytotoxic CD8 clonotypes in ibrutinib-treated CLL. Using immunoSEQ multiplex PCR, the repertoire was profiled, and TCRdb retains in-frame clones only, with some absent. The table records roughly 250,000 clones, roughly 70% of them present only once. Sequenced here: PBMCs, sampled after 24 months of ibrutinib treatment. Receptor source: a human donor with chronic lymphocytic leukemia. The CDR3 runs from the conserved cysteine through the conserved F or W. D genes are given only for firm matches. Some rows have no size entry. The others give once, few or many, or a class for an expanded clone.

TRBJ2-1	TRBD2	.	TRBV4-1	CASSHTRPGLAVDNEQFF	TGCGCCAGCAGCCACACGCGCCCGGGACTAGCGGTCGACAATGAGCAGTTCTTC
TRBJ2-7	.	.	TRBV28	CASSPSLEQYF	TGTGCCAGCAGTCCGTCCCTCGAGCAGTACTTC
TRBJ1-3	.	.	TRBV28	CASGRDIGTIYF	TGTGCCAGCGGACGGGACATTGGCACCATATATTTT
TRBJ2-7	.	.	TRBV5-4	CASSLDVGTSYEQYF	TGTGCCAGCAGCTTGGACGTGGGGACCTCCTACGAGCAGTACTTC
TRBJ2-2	TRBD2	.	TRBV9	CASSTTGLAGTGELFF	TGTGCCAGCAGCACCACCGGACTAGCGGGCACCGGGGAGCTGTTTTTT
TRBJ1-2	.	.	TRBV10-3	CAISESQGGGYTF	TGTGCCATCAGTGAGTCCCAGGGCGGAGGCTACACCTTC
TRBJ2-1	TRBD2	.	TRBV9	CASSVASGSAASSYNEQFF	TGTGCCAGCAGCGTAGCTAGCGGGAGCGCGGCCAGCTCCTACAATGAGCAGTTCTTC
TRBJ2-7	TRBD2	.	TRBV5-6	CASSSTGRSNEQYF	TGTGCCAGCAGTTCTACCGGGAGGTCCAACGAGCAGTACTTC
TRBJ2-7	TRBD1	.	TRBV11-2	CASSLEGQGSYEQYF	TGTGCCAGCAGCTTAGAGGGACAGGGCTCCTACGAGCAGTACTTC
TRBJ2-3	.	few	TRBV27	CASSSNRGGWDTQYF	TGTGCCAGCAGTTCAAATCGTGGCGGTTGGGATACGCAGTATTTT
TRBJ2-1	.	.	TRBV30	CAWSVRGDEQFF	TGTGCCTGGAGTGTAAGGGGGGATGAGCAGTTCTTC
TRBJ2-6	.	.	TRBV2	CASTSEPETSGANVLTF	TGTGCCAGCACCAGTGAACCCGAGACCTCTGGGGCCAACGTCCTGACTTTC
TRBJ1-3	TRBD1	.	TRBV29-1	CSVGVSGGGGNTIYF	TGCAGCGTTGGGGTTTCAGGGGGTGGTGGAAACACCATATATTTT
TRBJ2-3	.	once	TRBV7-3	CASSEGADTQYF	TGTGCCAGCAGCGAAGGGGCGGATACGCAGTATTTT
TRBJ2-7	TRBD2	once	TRBV18	CASSPLVGLAGTYEQYF	TGTGCCAGCTCACCACTGGTGGGACTAGCGGGAACCTACGAGCAGTACTTC
TRBJ2-7	.	.	TRBV4-1	CASSQDPRDLQYF	TGCGCCAGCAGTCAAGATCCAAGGGACCTCCAGTACTTC
TRBJ2-3	.	.	TRBV13	CASSPDYTTDTQYF	TGTGCCAGCAGCCCGGACTACACCACAGATACGCAGTATTTT
TRBJ2-2	.	.	TRBV12-1	CASPPGNGELFF	TGTGCCAGCCCACCGGGGAACGGGGAGCTGTTTTTT
TRBJ2-1	.	once	TRBV11-3	CASSLGTGDEQFF	TGTGCCAGCAGCTTGGGCACGGGGGATGAGCAGTTCTTC
TRBJ2-5	TRBD2	.	TRBV29-1	CSVAGLAGGPQETQYF	TGCAGCGTTGCGGGACTAGCGGGAGGGCCCCAAGAGACCCAGTACTTC
TRBJ1-1	TRBD1	once	TRBV29-1	CSLTGGVRNTEAFF	TGCAGCCTTACAGGGGGGGTAAGGAACACTGAAGCTTTCTTT
TRBJ2-3	.	once	TRBV9	CASSAPADHSTDTQYF	TGTGCCAGCAGTGCCCCAGCGGACCACAGCACAGATACGCAGTATTTT
TRBJ2-7	TRBD2	.	TRBV13	CASSSSGWSSYEQYF	TGTGCCAGCAGCTCTAGCGGTTGGAGCTCCTACGAGCAGTACTTC
TRBJ1-1	.	.	TRBV28	CASSLWAVNTEAFF	TGTGCCAGCAGTTTATGGGCGGTGAACACTGAAGCTTTCTTT
TRBJ2-7	.	.	TRBV6-6	CASSYSGDRLANF	TGTGCCAGCAGTTACTCGGGGGACAGACTAGCTAACTTC
TRBJ1-4	.	.	TRBV10-3	CAISEGRKLFF	TGTGCCATCAGTGAGGGCCGAAAACTGTTTTTT
TRBJ2-3	.	.	TRBV25-1	CASSPPLDPSTDTQYF	TGTGCCAGCAGCCCCCCTTTGGATCCTAGCACAGATACGCAGTATTTT
TRBJ2-2	.	.	TRBV30	CAWSSGGELFF	TGTGCCTGGAGCTCGGGCGGGGAGCTGTTTTTT
TRBJ2-5	.	.	TRBV2	CASRAGANPGETQYF	TGTGCCAGCAGGGCCGGGGCGAACCCCGGGGAGACCCAGTACTTC
TRBJ1-4	.	.	TRBV27	CASSFLATNEKLFF	TGTGCCAGCTCATTCCTCGCAACTAATGAAAAACTGTTTTTT